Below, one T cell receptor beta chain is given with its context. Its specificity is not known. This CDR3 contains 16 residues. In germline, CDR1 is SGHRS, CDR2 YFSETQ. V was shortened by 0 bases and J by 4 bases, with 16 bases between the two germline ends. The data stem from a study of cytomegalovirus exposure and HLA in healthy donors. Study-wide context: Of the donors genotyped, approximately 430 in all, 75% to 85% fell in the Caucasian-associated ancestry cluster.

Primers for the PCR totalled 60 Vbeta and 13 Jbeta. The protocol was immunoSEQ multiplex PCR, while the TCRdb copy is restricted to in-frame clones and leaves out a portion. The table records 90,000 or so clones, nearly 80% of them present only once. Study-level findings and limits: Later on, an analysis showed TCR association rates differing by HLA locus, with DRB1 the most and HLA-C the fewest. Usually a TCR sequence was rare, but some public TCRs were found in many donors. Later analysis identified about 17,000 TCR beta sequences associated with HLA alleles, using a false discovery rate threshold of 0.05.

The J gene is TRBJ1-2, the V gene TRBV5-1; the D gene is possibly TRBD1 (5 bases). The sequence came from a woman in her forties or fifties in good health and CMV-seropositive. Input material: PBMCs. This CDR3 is CASSLGSDSRVYGYTF. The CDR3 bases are TGCGCCAGCAGCTTGGGATCCGACAGCAGAGTCTATGGCTACACCTTC.